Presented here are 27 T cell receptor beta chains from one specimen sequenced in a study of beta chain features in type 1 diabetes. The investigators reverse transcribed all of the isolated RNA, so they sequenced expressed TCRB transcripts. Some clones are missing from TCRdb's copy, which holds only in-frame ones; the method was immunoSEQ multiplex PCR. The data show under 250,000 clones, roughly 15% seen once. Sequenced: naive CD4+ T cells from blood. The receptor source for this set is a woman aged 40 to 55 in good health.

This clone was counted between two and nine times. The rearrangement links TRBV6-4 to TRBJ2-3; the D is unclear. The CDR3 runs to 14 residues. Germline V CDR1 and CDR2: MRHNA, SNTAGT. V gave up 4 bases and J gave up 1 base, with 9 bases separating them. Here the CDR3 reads CASSAVEGTDTQYF. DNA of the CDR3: TGTGCCAGCAGTGCCGTTGAGGGCACAGATACGCAGTATTTT.

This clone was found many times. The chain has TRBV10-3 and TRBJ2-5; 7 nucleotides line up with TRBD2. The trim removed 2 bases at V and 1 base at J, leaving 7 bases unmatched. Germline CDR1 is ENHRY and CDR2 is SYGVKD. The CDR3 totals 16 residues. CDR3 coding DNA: TGTGCCATCAGTGAGGCCGGGGCTAGCGGCCAAGAGACCCAGTACTTC. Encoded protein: CAISEAGASGQETQYF.

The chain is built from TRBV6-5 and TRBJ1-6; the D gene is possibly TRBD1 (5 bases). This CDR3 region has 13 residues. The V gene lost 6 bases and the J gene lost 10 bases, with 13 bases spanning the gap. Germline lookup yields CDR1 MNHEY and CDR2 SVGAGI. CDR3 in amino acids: CASSARVRSPLHF. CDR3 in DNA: TGTGCCAGCAGCGCCAGGGTACGGTCACCCCTCCACTTT.

The CDR3 region has the DNA TGCAGTCCAGGTCCCCCGACCCTAGCTTTCTTT. Translation: CSPGPPTLAFF. This chain uses TRBV20-1 with TRBJ1-1; D is undetermined. Germline CDR1 reads DFQATT; CDR2 reads SNEGSKA (reference sequence). With 8 bases removed from V and 10 bases from J, the gap between germline ends came to 17 bases. The CDR3 length is 11 residues.

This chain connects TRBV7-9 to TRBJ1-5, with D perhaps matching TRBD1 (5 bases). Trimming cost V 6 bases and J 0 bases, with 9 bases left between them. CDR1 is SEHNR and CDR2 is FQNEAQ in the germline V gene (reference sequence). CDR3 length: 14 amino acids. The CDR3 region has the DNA TGTGCCAGCAGTACAGACAGTAGCAATCAGCCCCAGCATTTT. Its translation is CASSTDSSNQPQHF.

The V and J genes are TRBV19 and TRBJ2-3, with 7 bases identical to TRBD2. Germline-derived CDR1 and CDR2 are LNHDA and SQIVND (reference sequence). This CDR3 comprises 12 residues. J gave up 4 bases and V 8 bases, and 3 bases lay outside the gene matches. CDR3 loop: CASRDYSDTQYF. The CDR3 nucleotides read TGTGCCAGTCGGGACTACTCAGATACGCAGTATTTT. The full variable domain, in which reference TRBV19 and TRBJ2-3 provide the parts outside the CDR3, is DGGITQSPKYLFRKEGQNVTLSCEQNLNHDAMYWYRQDPGQGLRLIYYSQIVNDFQKGDIAEGYSVSREKKESFPLTVTSAQKNPTAFYLCASRDYSDTQYFGPGTRLTVL.

For the CDR3, the DNA is TGTGCCATCAGCGTACACGAGGATGAAAAACTGTTTTTT. Translating gives CAISVHEDEKLFF. The V call is TRBV10-3, the J call TRBJ1-4; D gene uncertain. The CDR3 length is 13 residues. The V and J ends lost 6 bases and 6 bases respectively, with 11 bases between them. The germline CDR1 and CDR2 sequences are ENHRY and SYGVKD.

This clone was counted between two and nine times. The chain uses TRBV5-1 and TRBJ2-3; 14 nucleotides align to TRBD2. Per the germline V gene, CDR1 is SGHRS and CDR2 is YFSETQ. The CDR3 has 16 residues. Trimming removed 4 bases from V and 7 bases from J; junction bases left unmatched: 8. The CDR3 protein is CASSIGTSGGLNTQYF. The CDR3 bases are TGCGCCAGCAGCATAGGGACTAGCGGGGGCCTAAATACGCAGTATTTT.

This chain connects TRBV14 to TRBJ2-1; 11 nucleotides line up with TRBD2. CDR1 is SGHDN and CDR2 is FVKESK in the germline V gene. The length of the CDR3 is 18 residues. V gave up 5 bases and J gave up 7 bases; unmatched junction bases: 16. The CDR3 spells CASSEGVPLAGVANEQFF. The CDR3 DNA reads TGTGCCAGCAGCGAAGGTGTCCCACTAGCGGGGGTAGCAAATGAGCAGTTCTTC.

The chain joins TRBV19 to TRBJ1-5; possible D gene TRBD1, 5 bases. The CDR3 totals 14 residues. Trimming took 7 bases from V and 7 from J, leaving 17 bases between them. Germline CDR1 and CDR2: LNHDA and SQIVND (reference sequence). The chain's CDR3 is CASTTDSDRQPQHF. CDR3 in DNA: TGTGCCAGTACCACCGACAGTGATCGGCAGCCCCAGCATTTT.

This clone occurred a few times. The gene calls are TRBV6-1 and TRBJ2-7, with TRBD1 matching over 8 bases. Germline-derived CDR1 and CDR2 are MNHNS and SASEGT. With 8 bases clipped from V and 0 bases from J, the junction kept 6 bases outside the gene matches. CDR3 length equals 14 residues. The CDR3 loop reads CASLTGANSYEQYF. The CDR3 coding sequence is TGTGCCAGCTTGACAGGGGCGAACTCCTACGAGCAGTACTTC.

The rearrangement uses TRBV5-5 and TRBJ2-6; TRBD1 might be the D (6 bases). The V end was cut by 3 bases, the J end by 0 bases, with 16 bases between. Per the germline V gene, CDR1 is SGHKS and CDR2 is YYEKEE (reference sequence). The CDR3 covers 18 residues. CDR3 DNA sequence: TGTGCCAGCAGCTCCCCTCAGGACAGACTCTCTGGGGCCAACGTCCTGACTTTC. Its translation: CASSSPQDRLSGANVLTF.

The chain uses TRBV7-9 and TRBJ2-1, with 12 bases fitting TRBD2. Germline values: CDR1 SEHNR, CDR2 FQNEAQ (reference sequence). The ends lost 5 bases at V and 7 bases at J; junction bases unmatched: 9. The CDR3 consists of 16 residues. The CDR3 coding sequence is TGTGCCAGCAGCCTACACGGGACTAGCGGGCGGAATGAGCAGTTCTTC. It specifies CASSLHGTSGRNEQFF.

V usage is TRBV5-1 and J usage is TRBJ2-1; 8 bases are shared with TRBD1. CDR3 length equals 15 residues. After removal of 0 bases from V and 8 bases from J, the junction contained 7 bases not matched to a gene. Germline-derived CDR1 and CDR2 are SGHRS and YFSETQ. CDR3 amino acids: CASSLGQGAGDEQFF. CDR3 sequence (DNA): TGCGCCAGCAGCTTGGGGCAGGGGGCTGGCGATGAGCAGTTCTTC.

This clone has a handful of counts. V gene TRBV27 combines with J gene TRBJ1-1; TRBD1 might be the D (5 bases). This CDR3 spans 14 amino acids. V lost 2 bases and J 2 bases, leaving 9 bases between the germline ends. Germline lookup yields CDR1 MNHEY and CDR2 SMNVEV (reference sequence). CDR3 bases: TGTGCCAGCAGTTTAACAGGCCACAACACTGAAGCTTTCTTT. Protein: CASSLTGHNTEAFF.

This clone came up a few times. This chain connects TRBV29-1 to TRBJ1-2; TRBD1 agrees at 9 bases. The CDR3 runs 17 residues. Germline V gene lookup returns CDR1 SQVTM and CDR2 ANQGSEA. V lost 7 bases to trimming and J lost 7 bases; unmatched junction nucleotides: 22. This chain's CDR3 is CSARPIERAGTGPGYTF. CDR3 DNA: TGCAGCGCCCGGCCCATTGAGAGAGCCGGGACAGGGCCTGGCTACACCTTC.

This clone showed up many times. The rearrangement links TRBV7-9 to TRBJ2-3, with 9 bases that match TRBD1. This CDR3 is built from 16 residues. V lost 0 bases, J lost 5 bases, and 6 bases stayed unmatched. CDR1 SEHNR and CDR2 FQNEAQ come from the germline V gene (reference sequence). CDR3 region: CASSLASGTGKDTQYF. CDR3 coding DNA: TGTGCCAGCAGCTTAGCTTCCGGGACAGGGAAAGATACGCAGTATTTT.

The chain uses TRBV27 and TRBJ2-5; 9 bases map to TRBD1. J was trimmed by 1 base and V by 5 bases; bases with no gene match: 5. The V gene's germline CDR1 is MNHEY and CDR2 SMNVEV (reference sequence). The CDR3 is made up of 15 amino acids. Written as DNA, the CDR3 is TGTGCCAGCAGTCGTCCGGACAGGGGCCAAGAGACCCAGTACTTC. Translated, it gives CASSRPDRGQETQYF.

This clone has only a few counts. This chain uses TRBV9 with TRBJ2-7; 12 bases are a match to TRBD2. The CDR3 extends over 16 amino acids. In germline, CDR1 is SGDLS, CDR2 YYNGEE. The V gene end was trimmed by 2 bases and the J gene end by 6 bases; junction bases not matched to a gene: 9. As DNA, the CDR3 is TGTGCCAGCAGCGTCCAACTAGCGGGGGGCCCGGGCGAGCAGTACTTC. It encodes CASSVQLAGGPGEQYF.

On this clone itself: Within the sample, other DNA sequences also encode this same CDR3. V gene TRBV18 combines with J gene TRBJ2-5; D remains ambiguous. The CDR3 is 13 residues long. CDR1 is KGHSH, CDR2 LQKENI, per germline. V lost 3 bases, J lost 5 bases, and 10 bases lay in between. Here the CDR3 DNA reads TGTGCCAGCTCACCCACCCAAGAGGAGACCCAGTACTTC. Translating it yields CASSPTQEETQYF.

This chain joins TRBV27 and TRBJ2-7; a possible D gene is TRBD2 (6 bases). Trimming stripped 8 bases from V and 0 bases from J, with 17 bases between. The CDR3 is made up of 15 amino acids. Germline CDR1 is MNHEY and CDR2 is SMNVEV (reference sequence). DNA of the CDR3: TGTGCCAGCTCCCGCGAGGCGGGGAGCTCCTACGAGCAGTACTTC. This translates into CASSREAGSSYEQYF.

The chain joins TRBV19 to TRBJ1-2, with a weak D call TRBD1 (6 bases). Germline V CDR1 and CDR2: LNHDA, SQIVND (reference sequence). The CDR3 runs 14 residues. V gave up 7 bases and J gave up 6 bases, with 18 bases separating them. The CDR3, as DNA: TGTGCCAGTACCCGGGACACGTACCCCGATGGCTACACCTTC. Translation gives CASTRDTYPDGYTF.

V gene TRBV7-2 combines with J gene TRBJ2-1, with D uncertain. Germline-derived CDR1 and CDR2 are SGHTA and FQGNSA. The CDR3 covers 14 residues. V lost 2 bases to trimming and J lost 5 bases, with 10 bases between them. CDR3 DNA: TGTGCCAGCAGCTTAATGTGGGCTGACAATGAGCAGTTCTTC. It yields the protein CASSLMWADNEQFF. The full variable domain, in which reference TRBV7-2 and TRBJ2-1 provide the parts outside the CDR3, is GAGVSQSPSNKVTEKGKDVELRCDPISGHTALYWYRQSLGQGLEFLIYFQGNSAPDKSGLPSDRFSAERTGGSVSTLTIQRTQQEDSAVYLCASSLMWADNEQFFGPGTRLTVL.

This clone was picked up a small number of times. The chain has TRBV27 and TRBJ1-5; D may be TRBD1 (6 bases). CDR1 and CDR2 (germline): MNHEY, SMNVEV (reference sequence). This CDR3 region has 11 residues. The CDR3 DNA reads TGTCCAGGGGATCAACGGCGGACCCAGCATTTT. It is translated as CPGDQRRTQHF.

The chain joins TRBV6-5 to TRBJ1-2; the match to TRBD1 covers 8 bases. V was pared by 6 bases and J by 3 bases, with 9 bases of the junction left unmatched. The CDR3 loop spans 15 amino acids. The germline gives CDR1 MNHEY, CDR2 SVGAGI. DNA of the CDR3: TGTGCCAGCAGATCTTGGACAGGGCTCGACTATGGCTACACCTTC. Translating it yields CASRSWTGLDYGYTF.

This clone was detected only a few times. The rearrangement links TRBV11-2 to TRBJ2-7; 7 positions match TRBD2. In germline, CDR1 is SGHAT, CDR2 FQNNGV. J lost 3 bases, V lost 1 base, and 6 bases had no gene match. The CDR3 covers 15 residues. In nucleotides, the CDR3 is TGTGCCAGCAGCTTAGTCCAGCGGGGCAACTACGAGCAGTACTTC. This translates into CASSLVQRGNYEQYF.

Written as DNA, the CDR3 is TGTGCCAGCTCCTACTACAGCGGGGGGGCCGCGAATGAGCAGTTCTTC. Amino acid sequence: CASSYYSGGAANEQFF. V and J are TRBV5-8 and TRBJ2-1; 10 nucleotides line up with TRBD2. With V trimmed by 7 bases and J by 7 bases, 14 bases remained unmatched. The CDR3 is 16 residues long. CDR1 and CDR2 (germline): SGHTS, YDEGEE.